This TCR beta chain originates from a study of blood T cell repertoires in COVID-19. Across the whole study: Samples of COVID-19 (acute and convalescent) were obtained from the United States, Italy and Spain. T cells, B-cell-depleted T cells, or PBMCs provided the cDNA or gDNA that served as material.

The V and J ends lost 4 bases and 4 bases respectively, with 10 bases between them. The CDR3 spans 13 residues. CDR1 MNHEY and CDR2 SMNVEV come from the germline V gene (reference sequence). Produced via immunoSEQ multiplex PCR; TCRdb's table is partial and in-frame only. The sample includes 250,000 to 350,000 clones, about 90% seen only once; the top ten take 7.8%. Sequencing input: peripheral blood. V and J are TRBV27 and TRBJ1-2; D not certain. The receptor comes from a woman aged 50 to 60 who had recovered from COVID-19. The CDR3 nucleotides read TGTGCCAGCAGTTCAGGAGCGGGCTATGGCTACACCTTC. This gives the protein CASSSGAGYGYTF.